This record concerns one T cell receptor (beta chain) sequence. Using immunoSEQ multiplex PCR, the repertoire was profiled, and TCRdb retains in-frame clones only, with some absent. The sample records about 58,000 clones, 85% to 95% being singletons. The CDR3 totals 15 residues. Germline-derived CDR1 and CDR2 are SEHNR and FQNEAQ (reference sequence). V trimming: 4 bases; J trimming: 5 bases; junction bases outside the gene matches: 9. The data were taken from a study of T cell changes during pregnancy in multiple sclerosis. This TCR came from a female donor with multiple sclerosis, enrolled in a pregnancy study. This material consisted of CD8+ T cells from peripheral blood mononuclear cells, taken in the second trimester of pregnancy. This sequence joins TRBV7-9 and TRBJ2-7, with 9 bases aligning to TRBD1. The CDR3 protein is CASSSRQGGTDEQYF. CDR3 in DNA: TGTGCCAGCAGCTCCCGACAGGGGGGGACCGACGAGCAGTACTTC.